Presented here are 13 T cell receptor beta chains from one specimen sequenced in a study of cytomegalovirus exposure and HLA in healthy donors. PCR was performed using 60 Vbeta and 13 Jbeta primers. Repertoires were generated with immunoSEQ multiplex PCR, while TCRdb's copy carries only in-frame clones and drops some. This sample has some 140,000 clones; around 80% occur once, and the top ten carry around 10%. The sequencing input was PBMCs. Receptors originate from a woman between 45 and 60 years old in good health and CMV-seropositive.

The chain has TRBV6-6 and TRBJ1-4; the D gene is possibly TRBD1 (5 bases). Trimming shortened V by 6 bases and J by 8 bases, and 16 bases separated the two germline ends. Germline V gives CDR1 MNHNY, CDR2 SVGAGI (reference sequence). The CDR3 runs 14 residues. CDR3 sequence (DNA): TGTGCCAGCAGAAATCAGGGCACGGAGGAAAAACTGTTTTTT. Residues: CASRNQGTEEKLFF.

This chain uses TRBV19 with TRBJ1-3, with D possibly matching TRBD1 (5 bases). Per germline, CDR1 LNHDA and CDR2 SQIVND (reference sequence). Trimming left V 4 bases short and J 4 bases short, with 11 bases between. CDR3 length: 14 residues. CDR3 nucleotide sequence: TGTGCCAGTAGTAATTGGAGACAGGGAAACACCATATATTTT. Its protein is CASSNWRQGNTIYF.

This clone has just one count. The genes are TRBV29-1 and TRBJ2-3, with 13 bases lining up with TRBD2. The CDR3 contains 14 residues. Trimming removed 6 bases from V and 7 bases from J; junction bases left unmatched: 7. CDR1 is SQVTM, CDR2 ANQGSEA, per germline. CDR3: CSVRTSGGGNTQYF. The CDR3 DNA reads as TGCAGCGTGAGGACTAGCGGGGGCGGGAATACGCAGTATTTT.

The chain combines TRBV5-6 with TRBJ2-5; 8 bases are shared with TRBD2. Trimming took 4 bases from V and 1 from J; bases not matched to a gene: 9. The length of the CDR3 is 16 residues. Per germline, CDR1 SGHDT and CDR2 YYEEEE. This CDR3 reads CASSPERGSFQETQYF. The CDR3 DNA reads as TGTGCCAGCAGCCCGGAGCGGGGGAGCTTCCAAGAGACCCAGTACTTC.

The chain employs TRBV6-5 and TRBJ2-1, with a tentative D call TRBD1 (6 bases). CDR3 length: 15 residues. Trimming removed 6 bases at V and 1 base at J, with 13 bases between. CDR1 and CDR2 (germline): MNHEY, SVGAGI. The CDR3 sequence is CASSRPGVSYNEQFF. Here the CDR3 DNA reads TGTGCCAGCAGCCGTCCAGGGGTGTCCTACAATGAGCAGTTCTTC.

V and J are TRBV7-2 and TRBJ2-3, with 9 bases matching TRBD2. V trimming: 4 bases; J trimming: 2 bases; junction bases outside the gene matches: 7. Germline V gives CDR1 SGHTA, CDR2 FQGNSA. CDR3 length equals 16 residues. The CDR3 DNA sequence: TGTGCCAGCAGCTCCATAGCGGGGGCCTACACAGATACGCAGTATTTT. Its protein is CASSSIAGAYTDTQYF.

The chain carries TRBV5-6 and TRBJ1-5; 7 bases align to TRBD1. The CDR3 totals 15 residues. J was trimmed by 6 bases and V by 4 bases; bases with no gene match: 10. Germline lookup yields CDR1 SGHDT and CDR2 YYEEEE. The CDR3 nucleotides are TGTGCCAGCAGCCCCCCAAGGCAGGGGGGTCAGCCCCAGCATTTT. It codes for CASSPPRQGGQPQHF.

This chain connects TRBV7-8 to TRBJ2-7; 7 nucleotides match TRBD1. Trimming at V came to 5 bases and at J to 3 bases, leaving 10 bases not matched to a gene. Germline V CDR1 and CDR2: SGHVS, FQNEAQ. The CDR3 has 15 amino acids. The CDR3 loop reads CASSKVRGQYYEQYF. Here the CDR3 DNA reads TGTGCCAGCAGCAAGGTCCGGGGACAGTACTACGAGCAGTACTTC.

This chain connects TRBV2 to TRBJ2-2, with D tentatively TRBD2 (5 bases). V was shortened by 3 bases and J by 4 bases, with 15 bases between the two germline ends. CDR1 and CDR2 from the germline V gene are SNHLY and FYNNEI. The CDR3 contains 16 residues. The CDR3 reads CASSDEGPEGTGELFF. The CDR3 DNA is TGTGCCAGCAGTGATGAGGGCCCAGAGGGCACCGGGGAGCTGTTTTTT.

The rearrangement uses TRBV4-2 and TRBJ1-4; the D gene is possibly TRBD1 (5 bases). Trimming cost V 0 bases and J 14 bases, with 13 bases left between them. Germline assignment: CDR1 LGHNA and CDR2 YNFKEQ. This CDR3 has 13 residues. The CDR3 DNA sequence: TGTGCCAGCAGCCAAGACAGGGTGGCCCGGCTGTTTTTT. Its protein is CASSQDRVARLFF.

For this clone: The junction and the germline gene differ at one end; a read error may be behind it. This chain uses TRBV7-7 with TRBJ2-5; 7 positions match TRBD1. Germline CDR1 and CDR2: SSHAT and FNYEAQ (reference sequence). The CDR3 contains 14 residues. DNA of the CDR3: TGTGCTAGCAGCGTCGACAGGGTTGGAGAGACCCAGTACTTC. The encoded protein is CASSVDRVGETQYF.

The chain recombines TRBV2 with TRBJ2-7, with TRBD1 as a possible D gene (6 bases). The germline CDR1 and CDR2 sequences are SNHLY and FYNNEI. With 7 bases removed from V and 3 bases from J, the gap between germline ends came to 16 bases. The CDR3 covers 14 residues. The CDR3 region has the DNA TGTGCCAGCACTCTGGGGGAACAGGGCTACGAGCAGTACTTC. Translated, it gives CASTLGEQGYEQYF.

The chain couples TRBV19 to TRBJ1-6; TRBD1 aligns across 9 bases. CDR1 LNHDA and CDR2 SQIVND come from the germline V gene (reference sequence). V was pared by 3 bases and J by 4 bases, with 7 bases of the junction left unmatched. This CDR3 comprises 17 residues. The CDR3 loop reads CASSITGTGNYNSPLHF. DNA for the CDR3: TGTGCCAGTAGTATCACCGGGACAGGGAATTATAATTCACCCCTCCACTTT.